These T cell receptor beta chains were read from a single sample in a study of cytomegalovirus exposure and HLA in healthy donors. Repertoires were generated with immunoSEQ multiplex PCR, while TCRdb's copy carries only in-frame clones and drops some. The table includes 130,000 or so clones, 6.5% to 9.5% detected once. The sequencing input was PBMCs. The receptors come from a man in his forties in good health and CMV-seronegative. The CDR3 runs from the conserved cysteine through the conserved F or W.

j_gene: TRBJ1-2; v_gene: TRBV14; CDR3aa: CASSRQGINYGYTF
j_gene: TRBJ1-1; v_gene: TRBV7-9; CDR3aa: CASSLLTGKWTEAFF
j_gene: TRBJ2-5; v_gene: TRBV4-1; CDR3aa: CASSQTLGLAGQETQYF
j_gene: TRBJ2-2; v_gene: TRBV7-6; CDR3aa: CASSPSGVGDNGELFF
j_gene: TRBJ2-2; v_gene: TRBV5-8; CDR3aa: CASSLPRDTNTGELFF
j_gene: TRBJ1-2; v_gene: TRBV19; CDR3aa: CASWTGVHGGYTF
j_gene: TRBJ1-2; v_gene: TRBV30; CDR3aa: CAWSVLVGYTF
j_gene: TRBJ2-3; v_gene: TRBV5-6; CDR3aa: CASSLRVAGDTQYF
j_gene: TRBJ2-3; v_gene: TRBV5-1; CDR3aa: CASSPSGAGGTDTQYF
j_gene: TRBJ1-2; v_gene: TRBV27; CDR3aa: CASSLLGTGFGGYTF
j_gene: TRBJ2-7; v_gene: TRBV28; CDR3aa: CASSRPRDKYEQYF
j_gene: TRBJ2-2; v_gene: TRBV5-1; CDR3aa: CASSRSKGVIPTGELFF
j_gene: TRBJ2-2; v_gene: TRBV27; CDR3aa: CASSGGGHTGELFF
j_gene: TRBJ1-4; v_gene: TRBV15; CDR3aa: CATSLDRREKLFF
j_gene: TRBJ2-5; v_gene: TRBV19; CDR3aa: CASSPREAYETQYF
j_gene: TRBJ1-1; v_gene: TRBV6-4; CDR3aa: CASSKGHLTEAFF
j_gene: TRBJ2-7; v_gene: TRBV5-1; CDR3aa: CASSLGGGRVEQYF
j_gene: TRBJ2-3; v_gene: TRBV7-8; CDR3aa: CASSPGLLDTQYF
j_gene: TRBJ2-3; v_gene: TRBV6-6; CDR3aa: CASSYATGNQVAQYF
j_gene: TRBJ2-3; v_gene: TRBV9; CDR3aa: CASSVEAGGPDTQYF
j_gene: TRBJ2-3; v_gene: TRBV2; CDR3aa: CASSEAATSRGTQYF
j_gene: TRBJ1-1; v_gene: TRBV2; CDR3aa: CASSWGVNTEAFF
j_gene: TRBJ1-2; v_gene: TRBV4-2; CDR3aa: CASSQEGTGNYGYTF
j_gene: TRBJ1-1; v_gene: TRBV18; CDR3aa: CASSPPSDRNTEAFF
j_gene: TRBJ1-1; v_gene: TRBV4-1; CDR3aa: CASSHPRSRAFF
j_gene: TRBJ2-7; v_gene: TRBV5-4; CDR3aa: CASSLGGGQGINEQYF
j_gene: TRBJ1-4; v_gene: TRBV28; CDR3aa: CASSLLGAANEKLFF
j_gene: TRBJ2-2; v_gene: TRBV11-2; CDR3aa: CASTQLNTGELFF
j_gene: TRBJ2-4; v_gene: TRBV2; CDR3aa: CASSSKEVQYF
j_gene: TRBJ2-1; v_gene: TRBV27; CDR3aa: CASSSGTSGGHEQFF
j_gene: TRBJ1-1; v_gene: TRBV11-2; CDR3aa: CASSFTGLNTEAFF
j_gene: TRBJ2-7; v_gene: TRBV28; CDR3aa: CATGQGATYEQYF